The T cell receptor beta chain described here comes from a study of blood T cell repertoires in COVID-19. Looking at the study overall: Both acute and convalescent COVID-19 samples were obtained from the United States, Italy and Spain. T cells, B-cell-depleted T cells, or PBMCs provided the cDNA or gDNA that served as material.

The length of the CDR3 is 15 residues. Germline-derived CDR1 and CDR2 are LGHDT and YNNKEL (reference sequence). The junction had 11 bases not matched to a gene; V was cut back by 7 bases and J by 5 bases. In the source study's methods: Researchers report that nucleated cell counts were estimated from reference gene primer amplification. The table came from immunoSEQ multiplex PCR; TCRdb's copy has only in-frame clones and leaves some out. V, J and clone size are those of that table, while D and trimming were read from the DNA. The sample holds a few hundred thousand clones, approximately 91% seen once.

This clonotype was obtained from a woman between 25 and 40 years old with acute or convalescent COVID-19. V and J are TRBV3-1 (or the pseudogene TRBV3-2) and TRBJ2-5; TRBD2 matches at 9 bases. The specimen sequenced was peripheral blood. Written as DNA, the CDR3 is TGTGCCAGCATGACCTTTTCTAGCGGGAAGGAGACCCAGTACTTC. Residues: CASMTFSSGKETQYF.